The clone carrying this T cell receptor beta chain has more than one count but fewer than ten. The germline V gene encodes CDR1 LGHNA and CDR2 YSLEER. This CDR3 region has 16 residues. J was trimmed by 4 bases and V by 5 bases; bases with no gene match: 7. The data are from a study of T cell changes during pregnancy in multiple sclerosis. Generated by immunoSEQ multiplex PCR, the TCRdb table keeps only in-frame clones and is missing some. The sample holds under 40,000 clones; approximately 90% are singletons and the top ten take roughly a tenth. V and J are TRBV4-3 and TRBJ2-1; 11 bases align to TRBD2. The clonotype was recovered from a female donor with multiple sclerosis, enrolled in a pregnancy study. The starting material was CD8+ T cells from peripheral blood mononuclear cells, obtained before pregnancy. For the CDR3, the DNA is TGCGCCAGCAGCTTATCGACTAGCGGGGATTACAATGAGCAGTTCTTC. Translation: CASSLSTSGDYNEQFF.